The rows below give T cell receptor beta chains drawn from one sample of a study of identical twins. Each CDR3 protein gets one entry after TCRdb re-called the 5' RACE reads with MiXCR. Among 1.5 million to 2 million distinct CDR3 sequences listed, around 29% were seen once. The sequenced sample consisted of cord blood. Receptors were obtained from a newborn girl in good health. Each CDR3 is given with its conserved first and last residue. D genes are given only for firm matches. Only some rows state a clone size, as once, few, many or a class for expanded clones.

d_gene	v_gene	abundance	j_gene	CDR3aa	CDR3nt
.	TRBV6-6	.	TRBJ2-1	CASTHGGEQFF	TGTGCCAGCACCCACGGAGGTGAGCAGTTCTTC
.	TRBV3-1	.	TRBJ2-3	CASSHRGWQRGTDTQYF	TGTGCCAGCAGCCACCGAGGGTGGCAGCGAGGCACAGATACGCAGTATTTT
.	TRBV15	few	TRBJ2-5	CATSRAPQETQYF	TGTGCCACCAGCAGAGCCCCACAAGAGACCCAGTACTTC
.	TRBV28	few	TRBJ2-2	CASSLPRGNTGELFF	TGTGCCAGCAGTTTACCCCGGGGGAACACCGGGGAGCTGTTTTTT
TRBD1	TRBV7-8	.	TRBJ1-4	CASRDRTGANEKLFF	TGTGCCAGCCGGGACAGGACCGGAGCTAATGAAAAACTGTTTTTT
TRBD1	TRBV3-1	few	TRBJ2-3	CASSQPFVMTGGTDTQYF	TGTGCCAGCAGCCAACCCTTCGTCATGACAGGGGGCACAGATACGCAGTATTTT
TRBD2	TRBV11-2	.	TRBJ2-3	CASSLGVAGPDTQYF	TGTGCCAGCAGCTTAGGTGTAGCGGGCCCAGATACGCAGTATTTT
.	TRBV20-1	few	TRBJ2-7	CSATPPWHSYEQYF	TGCAGTGCAACCCCCCCTTGGCACTCCTACGAGCAGTACTTC
.	TRBV6-1	.	TRBJ1-1	CASSEGDGNTEAFF	TGTGCCAGCAGTGAAGGCGACGGGAACACTGAAGCTTTCTTT
TRBD1	TRBV6-1	.	TRBJ1-6	CASSGQGFNSKGSPLHF	TGTGCCAGCAGTGGACAGGGGTTCAACTCAAAGGGATCACCCCTCCACTTT
.	TRBV18	.	TRBJ1-4	CASSQYRIGDRINEKLFF	TGTGCCAGCTCACAATACCGGATAGGGGACCGTATTAATGAAAAACTGTTTTTT
.	TRBV7-9	.	TRBJ1-1	CASSPSLGNTEAFF	TGTGCCAGCAGCCCCTCTCTCGGAAACACTGAAGCTTTCTTT
.	TRBV30	.	TRBJ1-5	CAWSVRQLSNQPQHF	TGTGCCTGGAGTGTCAGGCAGCTTAGCAATCAGCCCCAGCATTTT
TRBD2	TRBV20-1	.	TRBJ2-3	CSARESSGVSDTQYF	TGCAGTGCTAGAGAGTCTAGCGGGGTATCAGATACGCAGTATTTT
.	TRBV20-1	.	TRBJ2-1	CSARRGGKGNEQFF	TGCAGTGCTAGAAGGGGCGGGAAGGGCAATGAGCAGTTCTTC
.	TRBV7-9	.	TRBJ2-1	CASSPMYNEQFF	TGTGCCAGCAGCCCGATGTACAATGAGCAGTTCTTC
.	TRBV12-3/TRBV12-4	.	TRBJ2-7	CASSLEGGGYYEQYF	TGTGCCAGCAGTTTAGAAGGGGGGGGGTACTACGAGCAGTACTTC
TRBD2	TRBV27	few	TRBJ2-7	CASSSPRSSGSYEQYF	TGTGCCAGCAGTTCCCCTCGGTCTAGCGGGAGTTACGAGCAGTACTTC
.	TRBV7-2	.	TRBJ2-1	CANSFNRGMPYNEQFF	TGTGCCAACAGCTTTAACCGGGGCATGCCCTACAATGAGCAGTTCTTC
.	TRBV24-1	.	TRBJ2-1	CATSDLRHNEQFF	TGTGCCACCAGTGATTTAAGGCACAATGAGCAGTTCTTC